The rows below give T cell receptor beta chains drawn from one sample of a study of blood T cell repertoires in COVID-19. Libraries were prepared by immunoSEQ multiplex PCR; TCRdb keeps only in-frame clonotypes and omits some of them. Here the sample spans about 160,000 clones, 82% being singletons. What was sequenced was peripheral blood. These receptor sequences come from a woman aged 40 to 50 with COVID-19, enrolled during active disease. CDR3s include the opening cysteine and the closing phenylalanine or tryptophan. Fields, in order: J gene, D gene, clone size, V gene, CDR3 protein, CDR3 DNA. The D gene is left open where the match is weak. A clone size is listed for some rows: how often the clone was seen (once, few, many), or a class if it is expanded.

j_gene: TRBJ2-4
d_gene: -
abundance: -
v_gene: TRBV27
CDR3aa: CASSSDKVAKNIQYF
CDR3nt: TGTGCCAGCAGTTCGGACAAAGTAGCCAAAAACATTCAGTACTTC

j_gene: TRBJ2-7
d_gene: TRBD2
abundance: -
v_gene: TRBV20-1
CDR3aa: CSASPPLGGYEQYF
CDR3nt: TGCAGTGCTAGTCCTCCCTTGGGAGGGTACGAGCAGTACTTC

j_gene: TRBJ2-2
d_gene: TRBD2
abundance: few
v_gene: TRBV7-3
CDR3aa: CASSSPSGGNTGELFF
CDR3nt: TGTGCCAGCAGCTCTCCTAGCGGGGGGAACACCGGGGAGCTGTTTTTT

j_gene: TRBJ2-5
d_gene: TRBD1
abundance: -
v_gene: TRBV29-1
CDR3aa: CSVPGGPGTQYF
CDR3nt: TGCAGCGTTCCAGGGGGCCCAGGGACCCAGTACTTC

j_gene: TRBJ2-2
d_gene: TRBD1
abundance: -
v_gene: TRBV29-1
CDR3aa: CSAGQAAGELFF
CDR3nt: TGCAGCGCCGGACAGGCGGCCGGGGAGCTGTTTTTT

j_gene: TRBJ2-5
d_gene: -
abundance: few
v_gene: TRBV28
CDR3aa: CASSSHKETQYF
CDR3nt: TGTGCCAGCAGTTCGCACAAGGAGACCCAGTACTTC

j_gene: TRBJ1-3
d_gene: TRBD1
abundance: -
v_gene: TRBV7-6
CDR3aa: CASSPTTGAENTIYF
CDR3nt: TGTGCCAGCAGCCCGACGACAGGGGCTGAAAACACCATATATTTT

j_gene: TRBJ1-4
d_gene: TRBD1
abundance: -
v_gene: TRBV19
CDR3aa: CASSTGQGNVNEKLFF
CDR3nt: TGTGCCAGTAGTACGGGACAGGGTAATGTTAATGAAAAACTGTTTTTT

j_gene: TRBJ2-3
d_gene: -
abundance: -
v_gene: TRBV19
CDR3aa: CASSISDSSTDTQYF
CDR3nt: TGTGCCAGTAGTATTAGTGACTCGAGCACAGATACGCAGTATTTT

j_gene: TRBJ1-5
d_gene: -
abundance: -
v_gene: TRBV6-2/TRBV6-3
CDR3aa: CASSYTMGEGQPQHF
CDR3nt: TGTGCCAGCAGTTACACGATGGGGGAGGGTCAGCCCCAGCATTTT

j_gene: TRBJ2-7
d_gene: TRBD1
abundance: -
v_gene: TRBV5-1
CDR3aa: CASSPRDRGNEQYF
CDR3nt: TGCGCCAGCAGCCCCAGGGACAGGGGCAACGAGCAGTACTTC

j_gene: TRBJ1-3
d_gene: -
abundance: few
v_gene: TRBV7-3
CDR3aa: CASSSGGPGNTIYF
CDR3nt: TGTGCCAGCAGCTCCGGAGGCCCTGGAAACACCATATATTTT

j_gene: TRBJ2-1
d_gene: -
abundance: -
v_gene: TRBV28
CDR3aa: CASSRPGLSSYNEQFF
CDR3nt: TGTGCCAGCAGCCGGCCGGGACTCAGCTCCTACAATGAGCAGTTCTTC

j_gene: TRBJ2-1
d_gene: -
abundance: once
v_gene: TRBV11-3
CDR3aa: CASSLLDSPSVEQFF
CDR3nt: TGTGCCAGCAGCTTATTAGACAGTCCCTCAGTTGAGCAGTTCTTC

j_gene: TRBJ2-6
d_gene: -
abundance: -
v_gene: TRBV28
CDR3aa: CASSFGGTGPSGANVLTF
CDR3nt: TGTGCCAGCAGTTTCGGGGGGACAGGACCCTCTGGGGCCAACGTCCTGACTTTC

j_gene: TRBJ2-7
d_gene: -
abundance: -
v_gene: TRBV23-1
CDR3aa: CARLPRQGAYEQYF
CDR3nt: TGCGCCCGCCTCCCGAGACAAGGGGCCTACGAGCAGTACTTC

j_gene: TRBJ1-1
d_gene: -
abundance: -
v_gene: TRBV27
CDR3aa: CASISAWSATTEAFF
CDR3nt: TGTGCCAGCATCTCCGCTTGGAGCGCGACCACTGAAGCTTTCTTT

j_gene: TRBJ1-1
d_gene: TRBD1
abundance: few
v_gene: TRBV15
CDR3aa: CATSRGTGGNTEAFF
CDR3nt: TGTGCCACCAGCAGAGGGACAGGGGGGAACACTGAAGCTTTCTTT

j_gene: TRBJ2-1
d_gene: TRBD1
abundance: -
v_gene: TRBV6-5
CDR3aa: CASRTGTGVRNEQFF
CDR3nt: TGTGCCAGCCGAACCGGGACAGGGGTTAGAAATGAGCAGTTCTTC

j_gene: TRBJ2-1
d_gene: TRBD2
abundance: -
v_gene: TRBV13
CDR3aa: CASSRRTSGYNEQFF
CDR3nt: TGTGCCAGCAGCCGACGGACTAGCGGATACAATGAGCAGTTCTTC

j_gene: TRBJ2-7
d_gene: -
abundance: -
v_gene: TRBV4-2
CDR3aa: CASSQELQGKIHEQYF
CDR3nt: TGTGCCAGCAGCCAAGAGCTCCAGGGAAAGATTCACGAGCAGTACTTC

j_gene: TRBJ2-2
d_gene: -
abundance: -
v_gene: TRBV9
CDR3aa: CASSETIGFEGELFF
CDR3nt: TGTGCCAGCAGCGAGACGATCGGGTTCGAAGGGGAGCTGTTTTTT

j_gene: TRBJ1-3
d_gene: -
abundance: -
v_gene: TRBV28
CDR3aa: CASSLTGYSGNTIYF
CDR3nt: TGTGCCAGCAGCTTAACAGGTTACTCTGGAAACACCATATATTTT

j_gene: TRBJ1-3
d_gene: -
abundance: -
v_gene: TRBV2
CDR3aa: CASSKDSSFAGNTIYF
CDR3nt: TGTGCCAGCAGTAAGGACAGTAGTTTTGCTGGAAACACCATATATTTT

j_gene: TRBJ1-5
d_gene: -
abundance: -
v_gene: TRBV7-6
CDR3aa: CASSLYFGQPQHF
CDR3nt: TGTGCCAGCAGCTTATATTTCGGGCAGCCCCAGCATTTT